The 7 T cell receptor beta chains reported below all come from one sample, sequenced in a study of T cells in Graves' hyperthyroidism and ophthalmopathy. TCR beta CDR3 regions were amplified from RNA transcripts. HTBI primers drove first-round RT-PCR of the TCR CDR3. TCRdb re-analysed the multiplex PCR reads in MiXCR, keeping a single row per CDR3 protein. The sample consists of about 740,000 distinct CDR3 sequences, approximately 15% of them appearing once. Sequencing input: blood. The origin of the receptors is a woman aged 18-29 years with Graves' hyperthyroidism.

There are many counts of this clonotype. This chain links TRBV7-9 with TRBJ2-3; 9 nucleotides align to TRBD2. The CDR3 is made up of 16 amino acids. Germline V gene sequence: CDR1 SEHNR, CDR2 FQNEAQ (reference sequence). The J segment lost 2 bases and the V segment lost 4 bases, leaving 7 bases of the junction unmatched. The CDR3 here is CASSSTGTSSTDTQYF. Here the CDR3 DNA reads TGTGCCAGCAGCTCCACCGGGACTAGCTCCACAGATACGCAGTATTTT.

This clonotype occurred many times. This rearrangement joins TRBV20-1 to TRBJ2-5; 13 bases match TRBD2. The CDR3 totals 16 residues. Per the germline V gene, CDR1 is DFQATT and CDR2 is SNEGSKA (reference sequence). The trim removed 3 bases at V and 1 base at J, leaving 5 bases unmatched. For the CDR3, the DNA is TGCAGTGCTAGGCCACTAGCGGGAGGGTCCCAAGAGACCCAGTACTTC. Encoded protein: CSARPLAGGSQETQYF.

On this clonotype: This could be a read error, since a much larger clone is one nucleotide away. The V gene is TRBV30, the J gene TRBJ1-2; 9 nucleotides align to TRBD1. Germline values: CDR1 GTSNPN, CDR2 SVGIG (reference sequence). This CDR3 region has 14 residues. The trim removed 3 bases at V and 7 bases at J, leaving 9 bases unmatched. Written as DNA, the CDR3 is TGTGCCTGGAGACGGACAGGGGATAGACGTGGCTACACCTTC. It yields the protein CAWRRTGDRRGYTF. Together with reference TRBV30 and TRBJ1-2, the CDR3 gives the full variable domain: SQTIHQWPATLVQPVGSPLSLECTVEGTSNPNLYWYRQAAGRGLQLLFYSVGIGQISSEVPQNLSASRPQDRQFILSSKKLLLSDSGFYLCAWRRTGDRRGYTFGSGTRLTVV.

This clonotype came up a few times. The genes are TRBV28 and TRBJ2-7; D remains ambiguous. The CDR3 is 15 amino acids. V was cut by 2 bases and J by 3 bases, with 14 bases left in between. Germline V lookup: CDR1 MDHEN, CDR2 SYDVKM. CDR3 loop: CASSLVIRRDYEQYF. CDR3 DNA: TGTGCCAGCAGTTTAGTGATCCGGAGAGACTACGAGCAGTACTTC.

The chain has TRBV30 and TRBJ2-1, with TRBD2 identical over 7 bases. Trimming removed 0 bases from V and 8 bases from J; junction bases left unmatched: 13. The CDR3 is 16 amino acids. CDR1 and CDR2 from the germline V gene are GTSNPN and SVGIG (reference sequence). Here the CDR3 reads CAWSVGWGGGSDEQFF. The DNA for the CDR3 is TGTGCCTGGAGTGTTGGGTGGGGGGGAGGTAGTGATGAGCAGTTCTTC.

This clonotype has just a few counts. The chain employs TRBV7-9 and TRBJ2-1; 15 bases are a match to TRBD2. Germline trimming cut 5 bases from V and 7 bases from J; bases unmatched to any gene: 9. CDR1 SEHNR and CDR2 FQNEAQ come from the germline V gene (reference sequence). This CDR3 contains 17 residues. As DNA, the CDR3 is TGTGCCAGCAGCCAAAAGCTCGGGACTAGCGGGAGGAATGAGCAGTTCTTC. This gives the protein CASSQKLGTSGRNEQFF.

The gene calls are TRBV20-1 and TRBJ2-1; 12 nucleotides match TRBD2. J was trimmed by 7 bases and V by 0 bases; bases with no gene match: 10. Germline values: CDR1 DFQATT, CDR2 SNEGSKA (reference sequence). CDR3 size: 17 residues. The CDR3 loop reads CSARDTLTSGSVNEQFF. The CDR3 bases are TGCAGTGCTAGAGATACCCTGACTAGCGGGAGTGTGAATGAGCAGTTCTTC.